This T cell receptor (beta chain) was captured in a study of T cells after yellow fever vaccination. The overall study: Those fractions that held only low numbers of cells were prepared using the SMART-Seq v4 Ultra Low Input RNA kit.

A process of 5'RACE template switching, which added a universal primer site and UMIs, was used to make TCR cDNA. TCRdb ran MiXCR on the 5' RACE reads and lists one entry per CDR3 protein. The sample has 78,000 or so distinct CDR3 sequences; around 7.9% are singletons. General observations from the study: Compared with primary, the secondary response was weaker and peaked at day 5, not 15. Only a small proportion of the clonotypes turned up in both the CD4 and the CD8 compartments, likely arising from convergent recombination.

This clonotype was detected a few times. The antigen remains unidentified. The V segment lost 5 bases and the J segment 7 bases; nucleotides outside the gene matches: 7. Germline-derived CDR1 and CDR2 are SEHNR and FQNEAQ (reference sequence). The CDR3 has 15 residues. The specimen was CD8+ T cells sorted from PBMCs, collected roughly 10 days after the first yellow fever vaccination. The chain has TRBV7-9 and TRBJ1-4; 10 bases are a match to TRBD1. This clonotype originated in a man aged 18 to 35 who received the YFV17D yellow fever vaccine. Here the CDR3 reads CASSTSRDRGEKLFF. For the CDR3, the DNA is TGTGCCAGCAGCACATCGCGGGACAGGGGTGAAAAACTGTTTTTT.